The 4 T cell receptor beta chains in this list originate from one sample, sequenced in a study of lymphopenia after photon versus proton radiotherapy. The method was immunoSEQ multiplex PCR; TCRdb's version includes in-frame clones alone and lacks a portion of them. The table shows around 63,000 clones, with 86% occurring only once. The sequencing here drew on peripheral blood, taken from a patient treated with photon-based radiotherapy. Receptors originate from a man aged 35 to 55 with gastric cancer.

This chain links TRBV7-6 with TRBJ2-5, with D possibly called TRBD1 or TRBD2 (5 bases each). From germline, CDR1 is SGHVS and CDR2 FNYEAQ. V dropped 6 bases and J dropped 3 bases, with 14 bases sitting between them. The CDR3 runs 14 residues. CDR3 in amino acids: CASRRDWGKETQYF. Here the CDR3 DNA reads TGTGCCAGCAGGCGTGATTGGGGGAAAGAGACCCAGTACTTC.

In its sample, this clone was seen once. The chain carries TRBV2 and TRBJ1-6, with 7 bases lining up with TRBD1. Unmatched junction bases numbered 9, after V lost 3 bases and J lost 10 bases. CDR1 and CDR2 from the germline V gene are SNHLY and FYNNEI. This CDR3 spans 15 amino acids. DNA of the CDR3: TGTGCCAGCAGTGAGAGGACAGGCCGCGGGTCACCCCTCCACTTT. Its protein product is CASSERTGRGSPLHF.

The rearrangement joins TRBV14 to TRBJ2-5, with TRBD2 matching over 12 bases. V was pared by 1 base and J by 6 bases, with 3 bases of the junction left unmatched. The length of the CDR3 is 15 residues. Germline CDR1 SGHDN, CDR2 FVKESK. The CDR3 DNA sequence: TGTGCCAGCAGCCAAGGGACTAGCGGGGTGCAGACCCAGTACTTC. Amino acids: CASSQGTSGVQTQYF.

The chain combines TRBV7-3 with TRBJ1-1, with TRBD1 as a possible D gene (5 bases). The CDR3 spans 14 residues. The germline gives CDR1 SGHTA, CDR2 FQGTGA. Trimming left V 0 bases short and J 2 bases short, with 7 bases between. The CDR3 here is CASSLTGQNTEAFF. CDR3 DNA: TGTGCCAGCAGCTTAACGGGGCAAAACACTGAAGCTTTCTTT.